These 27 T cell receptor beta chains originate from one sample sequenced in a study of T cell responses to AZD1222 COVID-19 vaccine. Libraries were prepared by immunoSEQ multiplex PCR; TCRdb keeps only in-frame clonotypes and omits some of them. Of some 200,000 clones listed, 90% to 95% are singletons. Specimen: peripheral blood, collected 28 days after the second dose of the MenACWY control vaccine. The receptors originated from an adult who received the MenACWY meningococcal vaccine as a control.

The chain links TRBV28 to TRBJ2-7, with D unclear. This CDR3 comprises 12 residues. Trimming took off 5 bases at V and 5 bases at J, with 10 bases between the two ends. Germline V gene data show CDR1 as MDHEN and CDR2 as SYDVKM. As DNA, the CDR3 is TGTGCCAGCAGTCCCCGGGCCAACGAGCAGTACTTC. Translating it yields CASSPRANEQYF. The entire variable domain, with the rest obtained from reference TRBV28 and TRBJ2-7, is as follows: DVKVTQSSRYLVKRTGEKVFLECVQDMDHENMFWYRQDPGLGLRLIYFSYDVKMKEKGDIPEGYSVSREKKERFSLILESASTNQTSMYLCASSPRANEQYFGPGTRLTVT.

The chain recombines TRBV6-2 or TRBV6-3 with TRBJ1-2; D remains unclear. Germline CDR1 MNHEY, CDR2 SVGEGT. CDR3 size: 13 residues. V dropped 2 bases and J dropped 3 bases, with 7 bases sitting between them. The CDR3 DNA is TGTGCCAGCAGTTACGGTGGGGACTATGGCTACACCTTC. It yields the protein CASSYGGDYGYTF.

This clone was counted a single time. The gene calls are TRBV15 and TRBJ1-6, with 9 nucleotides matching TRBD1. Losses at the gene ends were 0 bases for V and 9 bases for J; bases not matched to a gene: 9. Germline V CDR1 and CDR2: LNHNV, YYDKDF (reference sequence). CDR3 size: 17 residues. The CDR3 bases are TGTGCCACCAGCAGAGAGCCGCCGGGACAGGGTTTTTCACCCCTCCACTTT. Translated, it gives CATSREPPGQGFSPLHF.

This clone has just one count. V and J are TRBV7-9 and TRBJ2-5, with 7 bases lining up with TRBD1. This CDR3 is built from 14 residues. Germline CDR1 is SEHNR and CDR2 is FQNEAQ (reference sequence). V was pared by 4 bases and J by 5 bases, with 7 bases of the junction left unmatched. The CDR3 reads CASSSRGYRETQYF. CDR3 DNA sequence: TGTGCCAGCAGCTCCAGGGGGTACCGGGAGACCCAGTACTTC.

The gene calls are TRBV2 and TRBJ1-1, with unresolved D. Trimming removed 8 bases at V and 1 base at J, with 11 bases between. This CDR3 is 13 amino acids long. Germline CDR1 reads SNHLY; CDR2 reads FYNNEI. CDR3 coding DNA: TGTGCCAGCTTTGGTGGGCGGAACACTGAAGCTTTCTTT. Amino acids: CASFGGRNTEAFF.

The chain recombines TRBV9 with TRBJ1-3; possibly TRBD1 for D (5 bases). V was trimmed by 4 bases and J by 2 bases, leaving 16 bases between them. This CDR3 comprises 16 residues. CDR1 and CDR2 from the germline V gene are SGDLS and YYNGEE. CDR3 nucleotides: TGTGCCAGCAGCCCTGACCCACGGGGCACTGGAAACACCATATATTTT. This gives the protein CASSPDPRGTGNTIYF.

This chain uses TRBV14 with TRBJ2-7; 8 bases line up with TRBD1. With V trimmed by 4 bases and J by 5 bases, 7 bases remained unmatched. The CDR3 runs to 14 residues. The germline V gene encodes CDR1 SGHDN and CDR2 FVKESK. CDR3 coding DNA: TGTGCCAGCAGCCCGAGGACAGGGCCCGACGAGCAGTACTTC. Encoded protein: CASSPRTGPDEQYF.

The rearrangement joins TRBV28 to TRBJ1-1; 7 bases map to TRBD1. Trimming cost V 1 base and J 1 base; bases outside gene matches: 3. CDR1 is MDHEN, CDR2 SYDVKM, per germline. The CDR3 contains 15 residues. CDR3 bases: TGTGCCAGCAGTTTATACAGGGGTGGGAACACTGAAGCTTTCTTT. It encodes CASSLYRGGNTEAFF.

This chain links TRBV5-1 with TRBJ1-4; D gene uncertain. Germline V CDR1 and CDR2: SGHRS, YFSETQ. The CDR3 is 13 residues long. The V end lost 4 bases, the J end lost 8 bases, and 12 bases lay between the germline ends. CDR3 sequence reads: CASSPRPAEKLFF. DNA of the CDR3: TGCGCCAGCAGCCCGAGGCCAGCCGAAAAACTGTTTTTT. Supplemented by reference TRBV5-1 and TRBJ1-4, the full variable domain reads KAGVTQTPRYLIKTRGQQVTLSCSPISGHRSVSWYQQTPGQGLQFLFEYFSETQRNKGNFPGRFSGRQFSNSRSEMNVSTLELGDSALYLCASSPRPAEKLFFGSGTQLSVL.

The chain employs TRBV5-1 and TRBJ1-2; TRBD1 is a possible D gene (5 bases). CDR3 length equals 13 residues. CDR1 is SGHRS and CDR2 is YFSETQ in the germline V gene. V dropped 4 bases and J dropped 2 bases, with 9 bases sitting between them. In DNA, the CDR3 is TGCGCCAGCAGCGAGGACACAAACTATGGCTACACCTTC. Translation gives CASSEDTNYGYTF.

The chain carries TRBV6-5 and TRBJ1-2, with D maybe TRBD1 (6 bases). This CDR3 region has 13 residues. The V gene's germline CDR1 is MNHEY and CDR2 SVGAGI. Trimming removed 7 bases from V and 5 bases from J, with 14 bases in between. In DNA form, the CDR3 reads TGTGCCAGCACCACCGGCCAGGGGTATGGCTACACCTTC. This translates into CASTTGQGYGYTF.

This chain joins TRBV6-5 and TRBJ2-1; TRBD2 matches at 7 bases. Trimming removed 7 bases from V and 2 bases from J; junction bases left unmatched: 5. Looked up from germline, CDR1 is MNHEY and CDR2 is SVGAGI. This CDR3 is built from 14 residues. The CDR3 sequence: CASKLAGAYNEQFF. The CDR3 nucleotides read TGTGCCAGCAAGCTGGCGGGGGCCTACAATGAGCAGTTCTTC.

The chain joins TRBV28 to TRBJ2-2; D may be TRBD1 or TRBD2 (5 bases each). This CDR3 is 15 amino acids long. CDR1 and CDR2 from the germline V gene are MDHEN and SYDVKM. V was shortened by 4 bases and J by 1 base, with 10 bases between the two germline ends. The CDR3 region has the DNA TGTGCCAGCAGTTGGGGGACCGAGAACACCGGGGAGCTGTTTTTT. Translation: CASSWGTENTGELFF. The full variable domain, completed using reference TRBV28 and TRBJ2-2, is DVKVTQSSRYLVKRTGEKVFLECVQDMDHENMFWYRQDPGLGLRLIYFSYDVKMKEKGDIPEGYSVSREKKERFSLILESASTNQTSMYLCASSWGTENTGELFFGEGSRLTVL.

This sequence joins TRBV7-2 and TRBJ1-1, with D unresolved. Germline loops: CDR1 SGHTA, CDR2 FQGNSA. Trimming cost V 5 bases and J 1 base, with 8 bases left between them. The CDR3 consists of 13 residues. CDR3 DNA sequence: TGTGCCAGCAGCAATCAGCCGAACACTGAAGCTTTCTTT. It is translated as CASSNQPNTEAFF.

The chain has TRBV19 and TRBJ2-2, with D possibly TRBD2 on 6 matching bases. Germline CDR1 LNHDA, CDR2 SQIVND (reference sequence). This CDR3 contains 12 residues. V lost 8 bases and J lost 7, with 11 bases in between. This CDR3 is CASRRDHGELFF. In DNA form, the CDR3 reads TGTGCCAGTCGGAGGGATCACGGGGAGCTGTTTTTT.

Written as DNA, the CDR3 is TGTGCCAGCAGTTGGACGGGCGGCGGCGGGGAGCAGTTCTTC. As protein: CASSWTGGGGEQFF. J is TRBJ2-1 and V is TRBV6-5, with TRBD2 as a possible D gene (5 bases). Germline V gene sequence: CDR1 MNHEY, CDR2 SVGAGI. This CDR3 comprises 14 residues. Trimming removed 4 bases at V and 10 bases at J, with 17 bases between.

V gene TRBV18 combines with J gene TRBJ2-5, with D unresolved. The V gene lost 6 bases and the J gene lost 5 bases, with 4 bases spanning the gap. The length of the CDR3 is 10 residues. In germline, CDR1 is KGHSH, CDR2 LQKENI. The CDR3 protein is CASSGETQYF. CDR3 DNA: TGTGCCAGCTCTGGGGAGACCCAGTACTTC. Supplemented by reference TRBV18 and TRBJ2-5, the full variable domain reads NAGVMQNPRHLVRRRGQEARLRCSPMKGHSHVYWYRQLPEEGLKFMVYLQKENIIDESGMPKERFSAEFPKEGPSILRIQQVVRGDSAAYFCASSGETQYFGPGTRLLVL.

This chain uses TRBV19 with TRBJ2-2; TRBD2 aligns across 7 bases. CDR1 is LNHDA and CDR2 is SQIVND in the germline V gene (reference sequence). V trimming: 7 bases; J trimming: 6 bases; junction bases outside the gene matches: 8. The CDR3 is 14 amino acids. The DNA of the CDR3 is TGTGCCAGTACCCCGGGGGGAGGTTCCGGGGAGCTGTTTTTT. The encoded protein is CASTPGGGSGELFF.

The chain is built from TRBV12-3 or TRBV12-4 and TRBJ1-4; D gene ambiguous. Trimming cost V 5 bases and J 5 bases, with 6 bases left between them. This CDR3 spans 12 amino acids. The CDR3 spells CASSRVNEKLFF. As DNA, the CDR3 is TGTGCCAGCAGTCGTGTGAATGAAAAACTGTTTTTT.

The V call is TRBV19, the J call TRBJ2-7; 7 nucleotides align to TRBD1. This CDR3 is 15 amino acids long. CDR1 and CDR2 from the germline V gene are LNHDA and SQIVND (reference sequence). Losses at the gene ends were 1 base for V and 3 bases for J; bases not matched to a gene: 6. The CDR3 nucleotides read TGTGCCAGTAGTATAGGTGGACAGGCCCTCTACGAGCAGTACTTC. Protein: CASSIGGQALYEQYF.

This chain links TRBV6-1 with TRBJ1-6; D is unresolved. The germline gives CDR1 MNHNS, CDR2 SASEGT. Trimming took off 3 bases at V and 5 bases at J, with 14 bases between the two ends. The CDR3 is 16 amino acids. Written as DNA, the CDR3 is TGTGCCAGCAGTGAGGATGGAAACCTTAATAATTCACCCCTCCACTTT. Amino acids: CASSEDGNLNNSPLHF.

This clone was seen once. The V call is TRBV3-1 (or the pseudogene TRBV3-2), the J call TRBJ2-1, with 7 bases matching TRBD1. CDR1 is LGHDT and CDR2 is YNNKEL in the germline V gene (reference sequence). The CDR3 contains 15 residues. V dropped 5 bases and J dropped 1; count of bases not matched to a gene: 5. CDR3 region: CASSETQGSYNEQFF. The CDR3 bases are TGTGCCAGCAGCGAAACACAGGGGTCCTACAATGAGCAGTTCTTC.

The genes are TRBV2 and TRBJ1-5, with 7 positions matching TRBD1. The CDR3 consists of 14 residues. Losses at the gene ends were 4 bases for V and 7 bases for J; bases not matched to a gene: 7. Germline CDR1 and CDR2: SNHLY and FYNNEI. The CDR3 reads CASSAGGSSQPQHF. The CDR3 DNA reads TGTGCCAGCAGTGCAGGGGGGTCATCGCAGCCCCAGCATTTT.

CDR3 DNA: TGTGCCAGCAGCGGATCCCCAGGGAGCTCCTACGAGCAGTACTTC. The encoded protein is CASSGSPGSSYEQYF. The chain has TRBV9 and TRBJ2-7; either TRBD1 or TRBD2 may fit D (5 bases each). CDR3 length: 15 amino acids. Germline V gene sequence: CDR1 SGDLS, CDR2 YYNGEE. Trimming shortened V by 3 bases and J by 0 bases, and 13 bases separated the two germline ends.

In this sample, this clone turned up a few times. The chain recombines TRBV27 with TRBJ1-5; 7 bases match TRBD1. Germline lookup yields CDR1 MNHEY and CDR2 SMNVEV (reference sequence). The CDR3 contains 14 residues. V was clipped by 7 bases and J by 5 bases; unmatched bases: 8. For the CDR3, the DNA is TGTGCCAGCACACCAGGGGGTCCCCATCAGCCCCAGCATTTT. This gives the protein CASTPGGPHQPQHF.

CDR3 DNA sequence: TGTGCCACCAGTGAACCGGGACAGGGGTACACCGGGGAGCTGTTTTTT. Its translation: CATSEPGQGYTGELFF. The V and J genes are TRBV24-1 and TRBJ2-2, with 10 bases fitting TRBD1. With 4 bases clipped from V and 3 bases from J, the junction kept 4 bases outside the gene matches. The CDR3 runs 16 residues. Germline CDR1 is KGHDR and CDR2 is SFDVKD.

This chain uses TRBV7-9 with TRBJ2-4, with 7 positions matching TRBD1. Trimming at V came to 5 bases and at J to 8 bases, leaving 9 bases not matched to a gene. The germline CDR1 and CDR2 sequences are SEHNR and FQNEAQ (reference sequence). The CDR3 extends over 14 amino acids. As DNA, the CDR3 is TGTGCCAGCAGCCCCCAGGCCCAGGGGGACATTCAGTACTTC. It encodes CASSPQAQGDIQYF.